These T cell receptor beta chains were read from a single sample in a study of cytomegalovirus exposure and HLA in healthy donors. The repertoire was sequenced with immunoSEQ multiplex PCR; TCRdb's copy has only in-frame clones and lacks some. This repertoire shows approximately 190,000 clones, 80% to 85% found once; its top ten account for 6.5%. Sequences were obtained from PBMCs. The receptors were gathered from a woman aged 50 to 60 in good health and CMV-seropositive. The CDR3 runs from the conserved cysteine through the conserved F or W. A D gene is named only where the DNA matches it firmly. For some rows the clone size is stated as once, few or many, or as a class when expanded; others skip it.

j_call,clone_size,d_call,v_call,cdr3_nt,cdr3_aa
TRBJ2-7,-,-,TRBV11-2,TGTGCCAGCAGCTTAATGGCGACGGGAACCTACGAGCAGTACTTC,CASSLMATGTYEQYF
TRBJ2-3,-,TRBD2,TRBV6-1,TGTGCCGCACCTAGCGGGCCGAGCACAGATACGCAGTATTTT,CAAPSGPSTDTQYF
TRBJ2-7,few,-,TRBV21-1,TGTGCCAGCAGCAGACGAAAACCGGGACTAGCAGTCCACGAGCAGTACTTC,CASSRRKPGLAVHEQYF
TRBJ2-5,-,TRBD2,TRBV6-1,TGTGCCAGCAGTGGGGGACTAGCGGGGGATCAAGAGACCCAGTACTTC,CASSGGLAGDQETQYF
TRBJ1-6,-,-,TRBV7-8,TGTGCCAGCAGCTTAGTCGGGTCATATAATTCACCCCTCCACTTT,CASSLVGSYNSPLHF
TRBJ2-7,-,TRBD2,TRBV2,TGTGCCAGCAATAACCTAGCGGGGGGCACCTACGAGCAGTACTTC,CASNNLAGGTYEQYF
TRBJ2-5,few,TRBD2,TRBV19,TGTGCCAGTAGCCCTATAGCGGGGGGGCCCGAGACCCAGTACTTC,CASSPIAGGPETQYF
TRBJ1-5,-,-,TRBV19,TGTGCCAGTAGTTCCCGTAGAGATATCAATCAGCCCCAGCATTTT,CASSSRRDINQPQHF
TRBJ2-3,-,TRBD2,TRBV6-5,TGTGCCAGCAGTCGACTAGCGGGGGGTTCAGATACGCAGTATTTT,CASSRLAGGSDTQYF
TRBJ2-7,-,TRBD2,TRBV4-2,TGTGCCAGCAGCCGACAACCCCGGGGGGAGGCCTACGAGCAGTACTTC,CASSRQPRGEAYEQYF
TRBJ1-5,-,-,TRBV7-2,TGTGCCAGCACCCCGGCGACTCTTCAGCCCCAGCATTTT,CASTPATLQPQHF
TRBJ1-2,-,-,TRBV28,TGTGCCAGCAGTTTACAGGGAAGCTATGGCTACACCTTC,CASSLQGSYGYTF
TRBJ2-2,-,-,TRBV6-6,TGTGCCAGCAGCCCAGGTTCGACCGGGGAGCTGTTTTTT,CASSPGSTGELFF
TRBJ1-1,-,-,TRBV5-1,TGCGCCAGCAGCTTGGAGGGGGAGGGATACAACACTGAAGCTTTCTTT,CASSLEGEGYNTEAFF
TRBJ2-5,few,TRBD2,TRBV10-3,TGTGCCATCAGTTTAGCGGGGGGGCAAGAGACCCAGTACTTC,CAISLAGGQETQYF
TRBJ1-1,-,-,TRBV6-5,TGTGCCAGCAGTTACGGGAGGGGACGGTGGACTGAAGCTTTCTTT,CASSYGRGRWTEAFF
TRBJ2-3,-,TRBD1,TRBV7-2,TGTGCCAGCAGCACAACAGGGGCAAGTGGTACGCAGTATTTT,CASSTTGASGTQYF
TRBJ2-3,-,-,TRBV6-5,TGTGCCAGCAGTTACTCGCGATTCACTGCCACAGATACGCAGTATTTT,CASSYSRFTATDTQYF
TRBJ2-7,few,TRBD1,TRBV6-6,TGTGCCAGCAGTTACGTCGCCGGGACAGGGCGCTACGAGCAGTACTTC,CASSYVAGTGRYEQYF
TRBJ1-5,-,-,TRBV19,TGTGCCAGTACCCTTCCCGGGCAGCCCCAGCATTTT,CASTLPGQPQHF
TRBJ2-3,few,TRBD1,TRBV5-4,TGTGCCAGCAGCCCTCGACAGGGCCCCGGCACAGATACGCAGTATTTT,CASSPRQGPGTDTQYF
TRBJ1-2,-,-,TRBV29-1,TGCAGCGTTGAAGGGAGGCTATCGTATGCCTACACCTTC,CSVEGRLSYAYTF
TRBJ1-1,-,TRBD1,TRBV29-1,TGCAGCGTTGAATCCACAGGGGATACTGAAGCTTTCTTT,CSVESTGDTEAFF
TRBJ2-3,-,TRBD2,TRBV19,TGTGCCAGTAGTAAACTAGCGGGGGCCTCAGATACGCAGTATTTT,CASSKLAGASDTQYF
TRBJ2-7,many,-,TRBV4-2,TGTGCCAGCAGCGGGGACACCTTCTACGAGCAGTACTTC,CASSGDTFYEQYF
TRBJ2-7,-,TRBD1,TRBV10-3,TGTGCCATCAGTAAAGGGGGCTTCTCCTACGAGCAGTACTTC,CAISKGGFSYEQYF
TRBJ2-3,-,TRBD2,TRBV7-2,TGTGCCAGCAGCTTAGAGATAGCGGGGGGCACTAGCACAGATACGCAGTATTTT,CASSLEIAGGTSTDTQYF